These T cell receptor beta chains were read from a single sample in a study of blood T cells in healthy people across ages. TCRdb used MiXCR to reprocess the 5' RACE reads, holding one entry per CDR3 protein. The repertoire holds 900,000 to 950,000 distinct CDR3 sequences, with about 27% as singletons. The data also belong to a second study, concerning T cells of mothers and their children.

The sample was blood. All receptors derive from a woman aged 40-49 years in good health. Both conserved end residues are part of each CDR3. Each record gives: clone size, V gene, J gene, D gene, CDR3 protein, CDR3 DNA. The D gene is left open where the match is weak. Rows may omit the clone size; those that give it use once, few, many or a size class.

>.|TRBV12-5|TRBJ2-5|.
CASGLVRGGAGETQYF
TGTGCTAGTGGTTTGGTACGAGGAGGGGCGGGGGAGACCCAGTACTTC
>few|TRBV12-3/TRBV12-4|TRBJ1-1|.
CASSLSPGGRNTEAFF
TGTGCCAGCAGTTTGTCCCCCGGGGGGAGGAACACTGAAGCTTTCTTT
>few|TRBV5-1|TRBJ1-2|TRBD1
CASSLGTGEYGYTF
TGCGCCAGCAGCTTGGGGACAGGGGAATATGGCTACACCTTC
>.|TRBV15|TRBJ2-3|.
CATSRDQKQDTQYF
TGTGCCACCAGCAGAGATCAGAAGCAAGATACGCAGTATTTT
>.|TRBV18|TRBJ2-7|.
CASSRRTFPEGQYF
TGTGCCAGCTCCCGAAGGACATTCCCGGAGGGGCAGTACTTC
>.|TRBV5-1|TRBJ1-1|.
CASSDTVNTEAFF
TGCGCCAGCAGCGATACAGTGAACACTGAAGCTTTCTTT
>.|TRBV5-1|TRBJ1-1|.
CASSLERENTEAFF
TGCGCCAGCAGCTTGGAGCGGGAGAACACTGAAGCTTTCTTT
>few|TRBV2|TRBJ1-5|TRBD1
CASTWGTGSNQPQHF
TGTGCCAGCACCTGGGGGACAGGGAGCAATCAGCCCCAGCATTTT
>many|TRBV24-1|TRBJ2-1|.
CATSDLPGSSYNEQFF
TGTGCCACCAGTGATTTGCCAGGGAGCTCCTACAATGAGCAGTTCTTC
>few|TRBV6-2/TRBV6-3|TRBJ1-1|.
CASSEGKGGRTEAFF
TGTGCCAGCAGCGAAGGGAAGGGCGGGAGGACTGAAGCTTTCTTT
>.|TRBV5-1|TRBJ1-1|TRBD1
CASSSDRAGTEAFF
TGCGCCAGCAGCTCGGACAGGGCGGGTACTGAAGCTTTCTTT
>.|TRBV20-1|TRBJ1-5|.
CSARDTQISNQPQHF
TGCAGTGCTAGAGATACACAGATTAGCAATCAGCCCCAGCATTTT
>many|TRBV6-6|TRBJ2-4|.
CASSPLDIQYF
TGTGCCAGCAGTCCGCTGGACATTCAGTACTTC
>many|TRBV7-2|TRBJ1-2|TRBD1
CASSRDRYYGYTF
TGTGCCAGCAGCCGGGACAGGTACTATGGCTACACCTTC
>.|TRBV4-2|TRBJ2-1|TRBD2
CASSQDSAGGDNEQFF
TGTGCCAGCAGCCAAGATTCCGCGGGGGGCGACAATGAGCAGTTCTTC
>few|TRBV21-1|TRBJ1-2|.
CASSKGQRDHGYTF
TGTGCCAGCAGCAAGGGACAGCGGGATCACGGCTACACCTTC
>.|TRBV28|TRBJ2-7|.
CASSPRRQTGISYEQYF
TGTGCCAGCAGTCCAAGACGGCAGACGGGGATTTCCTACGAGCAGTACTTC